A selection of T cell receptor beta chains follows, all from one sample in a study of blood T cell repertoires in COVID-19. TCRdb's copy holds only in-frame clones and misses some; the assay was immunoSEQ multiplex PCR. Among about 110,000 clones, roughly 85% were seen once, and the ten largest hold approximately 5%. The sequenced material came from peripheral blood. These receptors were obtained from a human donor in a cohort sampled during active COVID-19. Both conserved end residues are part of each CDR3. A D gene is named only where the DNA matches it firmly. Size tells how often a clone was seen (once, few, many) or the class of an expanded clone, and some rows leave it out.

>.|TRBV4-1|TRBD2|TRBJ2-5
TGCGCCAGCAGCCAAGATAGGCGGGGGGGCCGAGAGACCCAGTACTTC
CASSQDRRGGRETQYF
>.|TRBV7-2|.|TRBJ1-2
TGTGCCAGCAGCTTCCTAAATTATGGCTACACCTTC
CASSFLNYGYTF
>.|TRBV9|TRBD2|TRBJ2-7
TGTGCCAGCAGCGTAGTAACGGGAGGGGAGCAGTACTTC
CASSVVTGGEQYF
>.|TRBV7-3|TRBD1|TRBJ2-1
TGTGCCAGCAGCCCAGGGGGCTCCTACAATGAGCAGTTCTTC
CASSPGGSYNEQFF
>.|TRBV9|.|TRBJ1-1
TGTGCCAGCAGCCTGCAGGGGATCGGGAACACTGAAGCTTTCTTT
CASSLQGIGNTEAFF
>.|TRBV27|.|TRBJ2-7
TGTGCCAGCAGCGGACCGGGACAAACCTACGAGCAGTACTTC
CASSGPGQTYEQYF
>.|TRBV12-3/TRBV12-4|.|TRBJ1-2
TGTGCCAGCAGTTTAGGAGCGGCGGCAGGACGAGGTTTC
CASSLGAAAGRGF
>.|TRBV28|.|TRBJ1-6
TGTGCCAGCAGGTTGGGGAGCTCCTATAATTCACCCCTCCACTTT
CASRLGSSYNSPLHF
>.|TRBV7-9|.|TRBJ2-5
TGTGCCAGCAGCTTAGACACCCCCAGTCGCGGAGAGACCCAGTACTTC
CASSLDTPSRGETQYF
>.|TRBV28|TRBD2|TRBJ2-1
TGTGCCAGCAGTTCCCCTTCTAGCGGGGCCTTCAATGAGCAGTTCTTC
CASSSPSSGAFNEQFF
>.|TRBV28|.|TRBJ2-4
TGTGCCAGCAAGGCAGGGGCAGCCAAAAACATTCAGTACTTC
CASKAGAAKNIQYF
>.|TRBV21-1|.|TRBJ2-3
TGTGCCAGCAGCAGAAAACAGGGTCTTCACACAGATACGCAGTATTTT
CASSRKQGLHTDTQYF
>.|TRBV19|TRBD1|TRBJ2-7
TGTGCCAGTAGTGGGACAGACTCCTACGAGCAGTACTTC
CASSGTDSYEQYF
>.|TRBV21-1|.|TRBJ1-3
TGTGCCAGCAGCAAAAGGCGGGGAGAAGGAAACACCATATATTTT
CASSKRRGEGNTIYF
>.|TRBV11-2|TRBD2|TRBJ2-1
TGTGCCAGCAGCTTTTCTTGGACTAGCGGAAACAATGAGCAGTTCTTC
CASSFSWTSGNNEQFF
>.|TRBV28|TRBD1|TRBJ1-2
TGTGCCAGCAGGGGGGACAGGGTAGGCGGCTACACCTTC
CASRGDRVGGYTF
>.|TRBV3-1/TRBV3-2|TRBD2|TRBJ2-1
TGTGCCAGCAGCCAAGATGCTTCGAGCGGGAGACCTCAGTTCTTC
CASSQDASSGRPQFF
>.|TRBV2|TRBD1|TRBJ1-5
TGTGCCAGCAGTGAAGGCCCGGGACAGGGGGCCAATCAGCCCCAGCATTTT
CASSEGPGQGANQPQHF
>.|TRBV30|.|TRBJ2-1
TGTGCCTGGAGTGTACTTTCCCGAGCTTTCTACAATGAGCAGTTCTTC
CAWSVLSRAFYNEQFF
>once|TRBV6-2/TRBV6-3|.|TRBJ1-5
TGTGCCAGCAGTCGTGGACAGTATAGCAATCAGCCCCAGCATTTT
CASSRGQYSNQPQHF
>.|TRBV6-6|TRBD2|TRBJ2-3
TGTGCCAGCAGTCCAAATTGGACTAGCGGGGGCAAGAACACAGATACGCAGTATTTT
CASSPNWTSGGKNTDTQYF
>.|TRBV6-6|TRBD1|TRBJ1-1
TGTGCCAGCAGGCTACAGGGGTACACTGAAGCTTTCTTT
CASRLQGYTEAFF
>.|TRBV5-4|.|TRBJ1-1
TGTGCCAGCAGCCTTGGGAGTAGGGACACTGAAGCTTTCTTT
CASSLGSRDTEAFF
>.|TRBV7-9|.|TRBJ1-5
TGTGCCAGCAGCTCAGGGGATCAGCCCCAGCATTTT
CASSSGDQPQHF
>.|TRBV7-9|.|TRBJ2-3
TGTGCCAGCAGCTTAGCGGCGTGGGCGGGGGCCCGCACAGATACGCAGTATTTT
CASSLAAWAGARTDTQYF
>.|TRBV2|.|TRBJ2-5
TGTGCCAGCAGTGGGGACTCAAGGATACAAGAGACCCAGTACTTC
CASSGDSRIQETQYF
>.|TRBV5-1|.|TRBJ2-7
TGCGCCAGCAGCGAGGGACACCGATACTACGAGCAGTACTTC
CASSEGHRYYEQYF
>.|TRBV20-1|TRBD2|TRBJ2-1
TGCAGTGCTAGTTTAGGCGGGAGAATTGTCTACAATGAGCAGTTCTTC
CSASLGGRIVYNEQFF
>.|TRBV2|TRBD1|TRBJ1-1
TGTGCCAGACCATATAGACAGGGGCCTGGGGCTTTCTTT
CARPYRQGPGAFF
>.|TRBV19|.|TRBJ1-1
TGTGCCAGTAGCAAATCCAGGGTGGTTACGACTGAAGCTTTCTTT
CASSKSRVVTTEAFF
>.|TRBV27|.|TRBJ1-1
TGTGCCAGCAGTCCACGGACCTTGGGGGCCACTGAAGCTTTCTTT
CASSPRTLGATEAFF
>.|TRBV27|TRBD2|TRBJ2-7
TGTGCCAGCAGTTTTGGACTAGCGGGGACCTACGAGCAGTACTTC
CASSFGLAGTYEQYF
>once|TRBV19|TRBD2|TRBJ2-3
TGTGCCAGTAGTATACTCGGGGGGGCAGCTACGGGACATACGCAGTATTTT
CASSILGGAATGHTQYF
>once|TRBV11-3|TRBD2|TRBJ2-1
TGTGCCAGCAGCCTTACTGGACTAGCGAATTACAATGAGCAGTTCTTC
CASSLTGLANYNEQFF
>.|TRBV5-1|.|TRBJ1-1
TGCGCCAGCAGCCCCTTTTTAATAAAGAACACTGAAGCTTTCTTT
CASSPFLIKNTEAFF
>.|TRBV5-6|.|TRBJ2-1
TGTGCCAGCAGCTTGATGAGGTTGGAGTTCTTC
CASSLMRLEFF
>.|TRBV2|.|TRBJ1-6
TGTGCCAGCAGTGAAGACAGGGCTCTAGATAATTCACCCCTCCACTTT
CASSEDRALDNSPLHF
>.|TRBV4-1|.|TRBJ1-2
TGCGCCAGCAGCGCCCCCCCGGGAAGCTACACCTTC
CASSAPPGSYTF
>.|TRBV6-5|TRBD1|TRBJ2-7
TGTGCCAGCAGCCTAGGACAGGTCAGCTCCTACGAGCAGTACTTC
CASSLGQVSSYEQYF
>.|TRBV7-2|TRBD1|TRBJ1-1
TGTGCCAGCAGCCAAGGACAGGGGGGTCCCCTGGGAGCTTTCTTT
CASSQGQGGPLGAFF
>few|TRBV18|TRBD1|TRBJ1-5
TGTGCCAGCTCACGAAACAGGGGAGCCAATCAGCCCCAGCATTTT
CASSRNRGANQPQHF
>.|TRBV18|TRBD1|TRBJ2-7
TGTGCCAGCTCACTCCTGACAGGGGACAGCTCCTACGAGCAGTACTTC
CASSLLTGDSSYEQYF
>few|TRBV28|TRBD2|TRBJ2-1
TGTGCCAGCAGGAAAGCTAGCGGAGCCCCCTACAATGAGCAGTTCTTC
CASRKASGAPYNEQFF
>.|TRBV29-1|TRBD2|TRBJ2-1
TGCAGCGCTGTCAGCGGGGGGACAACATATTCGGATGAGCAGTTCTTC
CSAVSGGTTYSDEQFF
>.|TRBV5-1|TRBD2|TRBJ2-5
TGCGCCAGCAGCCCAGGACTAGCGGGGGGCGTTGGGGAGACCCAGTACTTC
CASSPGLAGGVGETQYF
>.|TRBV7-9|TRBD1|TRBJ1-6
TGTGCCAGCAGCTTGGGACAGGGTAGCTCCTATAATTCACCCCTCCACTTT
CASSLGQGSSYNSPLHF
>.|TRBV7-2|TRBD2|TRBJ2-3
TGTGCCAGCAGCTTAGCGGGAGGGGCAGATACGCAGTATTTT
CASSLAGGADTQYF
>.|TRBV7-9|.|TRBJ1-4
TGTGCCAGCAGCTTAGGCAGGACTAATGAAAAACTGTTTTTT
CASSLGRTNEKLFF
>.|TRBV10-3|.|TRBJ1-1
TGTGCCATCAGTGAGTCGTGGACAGAGATTTACACTGAAGCTTTCTTT
CAISESWTEIYTEAFF
>.|TRBV10-1|TRBD2|TRBJ2-2
TGCGCCAGCAGTGTATTTCAGCGGGGATCTGGGGAGCTGTTTTTT
CASSVFQRGSGELFF
>.|TRBV3-1/TRBV3-2|TRBD2|TRBJ2-2
TGTGCCAGCAGCCAAGTTTCTGGTTCAGCTGGGTGGAGGGGACTAGCGGGAACCGGGGAGCTGTTTTTT
CASSQVSGSAGWRGLAGTGELFF
>once|TRBV7-9|.|TRBJ2-1
TGTGCCAGCAGCTCCAACTTTGAGCCCCTGTTCTTC
CASSSNFEPLFF
>.|TRBV5-4|.|TRBJ2-2
TGTGCCAGCAGCCTGGTTGGACAGTACACCGGGGAGCTGTTTTTT
CASSLVGQYTGELFF